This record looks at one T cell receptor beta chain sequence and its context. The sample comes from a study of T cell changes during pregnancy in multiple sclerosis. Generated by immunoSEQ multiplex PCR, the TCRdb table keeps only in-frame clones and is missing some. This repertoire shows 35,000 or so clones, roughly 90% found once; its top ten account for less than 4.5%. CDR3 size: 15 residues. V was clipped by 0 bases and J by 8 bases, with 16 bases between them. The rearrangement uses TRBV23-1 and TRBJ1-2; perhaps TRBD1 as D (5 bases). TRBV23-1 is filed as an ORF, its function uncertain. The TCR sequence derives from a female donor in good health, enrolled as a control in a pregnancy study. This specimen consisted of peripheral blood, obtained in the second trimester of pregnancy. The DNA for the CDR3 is TGCGCCAGCAGTCAATCTACGGGGGGGTGGTGGGGCTACACCTTC. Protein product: CASSQSTGGWWGYTF.